Below are 13 T cell receptor beta chains sequenced from a single sample in a study of blood T cell repertoires in COVID-19. Assay used: immunoSEQ multiplex PCR; TCRdb lists only in-frame clones, some missing. The table shows 110,000 or so clones, with around 79% occurring only once. The sequenced sample consisted of peripheral blood. These receptors originate from a man aged 50-60 years with acute or convalescent COVID-19.

The genes are TRBV10-1 and TRBJ2-1; TRBD1 matches 7 bases. The trim removed 4 bases at V and 8 bases at J, leaving 14 bases unmatched. The CDR3 spans 16 residues. The V gene's germline CDR1 is WNHNN and CDR2 SYGVQD (reference sequence). The CDR3, as DNA: TGCGCCAGCAGTGTAGTGACAGGGAATACGGTCGATGAGCAGTTCTTC. Its translation: CASSVVTGNTVDEQFF.

There are a few counts of this clone. The rearrangement links TRBV5-8 to TRBJ2-5; 9 bases map to TRBD2. V shed 3 bases and J 1 base; nucleotides not matched to a gene: 4. The CDR3 contains 15 residues. Germline V gene sequence: CDR1 SGHTS, CDR2 YDEGEE. In nucleotides, the CDR3 is TGTGCCAGCAGCTATCAGCGGGGGGCCCAAGAGACCCAGTACTTC. As protein: CASSYQRGAQETQYF.

This chain joins TRBV7-8 and TRBJ2-2; 9 bases line up with TRBD1. Germline assignment: CDR1 SGHVS and CDR2 FQNEAQ. The CDR3 covers 17 residues. V lost 1 base and J lost 4; bases outside the gene matches: 7. CDR3 protein: CASSLGGGQGSTGELFF. CDR3 DNA: TGTGCCAGCAGCTTAGGTGGTGGACAGGGGAGCACCGGGGAGCTGTTTTTT.

The rearrangement joins TRBV4-1 to TRBJ1-2; 8 bases align to TRBD1. The germline V gene has CDR1 MGHRA and CDR2 YSYEKL. This CDR3 has 14 amino acids. Trimming removed 2 bases from V and 7 bases from J; junction bases left unmatched: 6. The CDR3 nucleotides read TGCGCCAGCAGCCAAACAGGGGGGATTGTTGGCTACACCTTC. Amino acids: CASSQTGGIVGYTF.

This rearrangement joins TRBV20-1 to TRBJ1-4, with D unresolved. V gave up 6 bases and J gave up 4 bases, with 6 bases separating them. This CDR3 spans 11 amino acids. Germline-derived CDR1 and CDR2 are DFQATT and SNEGSKA (reference sequence). CDR3 DNA sequence: TGCAGTGCACTACTTAATGAAAAACTGTTTTTT. It yields the protein CSALLNEKLFF.

This sequence joins TRBV9 and TRBJ1-6; 7 bases fit TRBD1. V was clipped by 0 bases and J by 8 bases; unmatched bases: 5. The CDR3 is 15 amino acids. Germline V gene data show CDR1 as SGDLS and CDR2 as YYNGEE. CDR3 DNA sequence: TGTGCCAGCAGCGTAGACAGGGGTAAAGATTCACCCCTCCACTTT. This encodes CASSVDRGKDSPLHF.

The chain couples TRBV5-1 to TRBJ2-1, with 10 bases matching TRBD1. CDR1 is SGHRS, CDR2 YFSETQ, per germline. This CDR3 contains 15 residues. V shed 4 bases and J 3 bases; nucleotides not matched to a gene: 4. CDR3 amino acids: CASSLDRGSYNEQFF. CDR3 coding DNA: TGCGCCAGCAGCCTGGACAGGGGGAGCTACAATGAGCAGTTCTTC.

This chain connects TRBV13 to TRBJ1-5; D gene unclear. CDR3 length: 15 amino acids. Germline values: CDR1 PRHDT, CDR2 FYEKMQ (reference sequence). V was shortened by 3 bases and J by 4 bases, with 13 bases between the two germline ends. The CDR3 DNA is TGTGCCAGCAGCTTTAGTGGGCAGACAAATCAGCCCCAGCATTTT. It translates to CASSFSGQTNQPQHF.

The genes are TRBV6-1 and TRBJ1-2; D is undetermined. The CDR3 runs 15 residues. The V and J ends lost 2 bases and 1 base respectively, with 11 bases between them. Germline CDR1 reads MNHNS; CDR2 reads SASEGT. CDR3 in amino acids: CASSENPGLNYGYTF. Written as DNA, the CDR3 is TGTGCCAGCAGTGAAAACCCAGGACTTAACTATGGCTACACCTTC.

This clone was observed a single time. V gene TRBV7-2 combines with J gene TRBJ1-1; D is perhaps TRBD1 (6 bases). Germline CDR1 and CDR2: SGHTA and FQGNSA. This CDR3 is 12 amino acids long. V was cut by 6 bases and J by 7 bases, with 12 bases left in between. CDR3 DNA: TGTGCCAGCAGTTCCGGGACACTTGAAGCTTTCTTT. The encoded protein is CASSSGTLEAFF.

The chain uses TRBV11-3 and TRBJ1-1; D is unclear. CDR3 size: 15 residues. Germline CDR1 is SGHNT and CDR2 is YENEEA. V was clipped by 1 base and J by 3 bases, with 12 bases between them. CDR3 in amino acids: CASSLGLTDDTEAFF. CDR3 in DNA: TGTGCCAGCAGCTTAGGGCTAACAGATGACACTGAAGCTTTCTTT.

J is TRBJ2-3 and V is TRBV5-1; perhaps TRBD1 as D (5 bases). CDR3 size: 15 residues. V shed 2 bases and J shed 2 bases, with 12 bases lying between them. The V gene's germline CDR1 is SGHRS and CDR2 YFSETQ. For the CDR3, the DNA is TGCGCCAGCAGCTTTACAGGCAGGCTCACAGATACGCAGTATTTT. Translated, it gives CASSFTGRLTDTQYF.

CDR3 in DNA: TGTGCCAGCAGTTTAATTGGGGGGACGAACTACAATGAGCAGTTCTTC. Translated: CASSLIGGTNYNEQFF. The chain is built from TRBV28 and TRBJ2-1, with TRBD2 as a possible D gene (6 bases). Trimming left V 2 bases short and J 3 bases short, with 14 bases between. Germline V lookup: CDR1 MDHEN, CDR2 SYDVKM. This CDR3 comprises 16 residues.